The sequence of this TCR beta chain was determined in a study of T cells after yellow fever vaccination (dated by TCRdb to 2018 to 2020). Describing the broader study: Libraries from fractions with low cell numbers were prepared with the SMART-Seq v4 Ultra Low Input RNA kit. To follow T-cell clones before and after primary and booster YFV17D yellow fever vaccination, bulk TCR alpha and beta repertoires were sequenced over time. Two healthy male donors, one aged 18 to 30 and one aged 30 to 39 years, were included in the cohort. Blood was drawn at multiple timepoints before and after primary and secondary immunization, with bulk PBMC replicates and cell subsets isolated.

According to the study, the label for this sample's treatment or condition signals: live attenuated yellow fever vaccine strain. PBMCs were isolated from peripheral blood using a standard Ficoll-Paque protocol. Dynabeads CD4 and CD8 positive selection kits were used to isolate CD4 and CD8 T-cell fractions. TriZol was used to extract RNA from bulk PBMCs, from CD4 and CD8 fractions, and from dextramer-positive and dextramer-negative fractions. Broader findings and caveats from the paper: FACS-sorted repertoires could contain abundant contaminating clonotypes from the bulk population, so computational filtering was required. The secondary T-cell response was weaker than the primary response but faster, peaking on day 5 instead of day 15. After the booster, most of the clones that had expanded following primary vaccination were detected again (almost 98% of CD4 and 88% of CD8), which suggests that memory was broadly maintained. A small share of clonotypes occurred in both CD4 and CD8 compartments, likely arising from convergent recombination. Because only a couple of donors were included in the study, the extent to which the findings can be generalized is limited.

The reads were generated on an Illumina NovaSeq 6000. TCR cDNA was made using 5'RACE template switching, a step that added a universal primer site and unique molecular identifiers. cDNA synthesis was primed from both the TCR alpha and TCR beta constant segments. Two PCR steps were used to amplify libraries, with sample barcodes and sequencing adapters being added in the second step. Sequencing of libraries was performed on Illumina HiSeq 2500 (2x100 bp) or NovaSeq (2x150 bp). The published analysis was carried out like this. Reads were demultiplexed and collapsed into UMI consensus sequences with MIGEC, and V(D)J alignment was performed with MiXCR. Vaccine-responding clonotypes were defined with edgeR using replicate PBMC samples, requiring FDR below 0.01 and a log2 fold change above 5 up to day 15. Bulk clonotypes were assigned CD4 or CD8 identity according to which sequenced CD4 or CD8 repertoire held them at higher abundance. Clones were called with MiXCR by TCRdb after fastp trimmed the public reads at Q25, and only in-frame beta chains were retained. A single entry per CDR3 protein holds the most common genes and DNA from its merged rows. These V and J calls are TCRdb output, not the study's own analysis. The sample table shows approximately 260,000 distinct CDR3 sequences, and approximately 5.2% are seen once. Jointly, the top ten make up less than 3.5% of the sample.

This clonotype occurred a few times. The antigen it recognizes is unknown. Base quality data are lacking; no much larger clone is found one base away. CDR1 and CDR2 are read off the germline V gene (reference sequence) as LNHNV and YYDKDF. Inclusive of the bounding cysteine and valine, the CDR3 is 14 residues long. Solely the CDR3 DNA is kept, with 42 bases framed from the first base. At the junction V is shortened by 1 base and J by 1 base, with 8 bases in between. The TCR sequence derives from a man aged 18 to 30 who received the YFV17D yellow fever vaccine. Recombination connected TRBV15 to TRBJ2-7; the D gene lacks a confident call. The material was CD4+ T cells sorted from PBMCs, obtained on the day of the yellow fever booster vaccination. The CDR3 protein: CATSRALGSYEQYV. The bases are TGTGCCACCAGCAGAGCCCTAGGATCCTACGAGCAGTACGTC.